The source of this T cell receptor (beta chain) is a study of T cells in Graves' hyperthyroidism and ophthalmopathy. About the research overall: Peripheral blood was taken when the disease was first diagnosed, before any treatment began. The study, taken as a whole, reports: Ophthalmopathy was told apart from stable hyperthyroidism by a 13 V-J model. Blood also carried most thyroid clonotypes expanded above 0.001.

Only a few counts were recorded for this clonotype. The antigen is unknown. Patients with uncontrolled infections, other autoimmune diseases, pregnancy or lactation were excluded. From RNA transcripts, TCR beta CDR3 regions were amplified. HTBI primers were the set used in a first-round RT-PCR of the TCR CDR3. One entry per CDR3 protein results from TCRdb running MiXCR on the multiplex PCR reads. Among roughly 640,000 distinct CDR3 sequences listed, more than 15% were seen once. This CDR3 region has 16 residues. Per the germline V gene, CDR1 is SGHDT and CDR2 is YYEEEE. Trimming shortened V by 2 bases and J by 1 base, and 10 bases separated the two germline ends.

The TCR originated in a woman in her thirties or forties with Graves' ophthalmopathy. V usage is TRBV5-6 and J usage is TRBJ2-6; D may correspond to TRBD1 or TRBD2 (5 bases each). The specimen sequenced was blood. CDR3 in amino acids: CASSFLWGSGANVLTF. In DNA, the CDR3 is TGTGCCAGCAGCTTCTTGTGGGGGTCTGGGGCCAACGTCCTGACTTTC.